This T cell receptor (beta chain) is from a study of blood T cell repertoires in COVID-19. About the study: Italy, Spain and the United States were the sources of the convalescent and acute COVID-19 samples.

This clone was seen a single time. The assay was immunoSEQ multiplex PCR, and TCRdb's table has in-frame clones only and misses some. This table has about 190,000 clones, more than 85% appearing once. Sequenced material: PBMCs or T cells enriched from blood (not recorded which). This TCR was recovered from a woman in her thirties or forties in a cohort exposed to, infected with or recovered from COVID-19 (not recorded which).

CDR3 nucleotide sequence: TGTGCCAGCAGTAATACTAGTCCCCGCGAGCAGTACTTC. It codes for CASSNTSPREQYF. The genes are TRBV6-5 and TRBJ2-7, with D tentatively TRBD2 (5 bases). The V end was cut by 5 bases, the J end by 6 bases, with 14 bases between. The CDR3 runs to 13 residues. Germline lookup yields CDR1 MNHEY and CDR2 SVGAGI.